The 30 T cell receptor beta chains below were found in one sample sequenced in a study of cytotoxic CD8 clonotypes in ibrutinib-treated CLL. The method was immunoSEQ multiplex PCR; TCRdb's version includes in-frame clones alone and lacks a portion of them. The sample includes fewer than 400,000 clones, 60% to 80% seen only once; the top ten take roughly 6.8%. The sequenced sample was PBMCs, obtained after 36 months of ibrutinib treatment. The receptors come from a human donor with chronic lymphocytic leukemia.

This chain links TRBV6-1 with TRBJ2-5; D unresolved. Germline loops: CDR1 MNHNS, CDR2 SASEGT. The CDR3 is made up of 15 amino acids. The V end lost 4 bases, the J end lost 0 bases, and 12 bases lay between the germline ends. CDR3 residues: CASSGTDLYQETQYF. The CDR3 DNA is TGTGCCAGCAGTGGGACGGACCTGTACCAAGAGACCCAGTACTTC.

The chain employs TRBV5-1 and TRBJ2-7, with D possibly matching TRBD1 (6 bases). The CDR3 sequence is 11 residues long. Trimming took off 6 bases at V and 6 bases at J, with 10 bases between the two ends. The germline gives CDR1 SGHRS, CDR2 YFSETQ. For the CDR3, the DNA is TGCGCCAGCAATCAGGGGAGCGAGCAGTACTTC. The encoded protein is CASNQGSEQYF.

The CDR3 DNA sequence: TGTGCCAGCAGTCCCCGGACAGGGAGAGGTAGCGAGCAGTACTTC. Protein: CASSPRTGRGSEQYF. The chain employs TRBV25-1 and TRBJ2-7; 8 nucleotides align to TRBD1. Germline values: CDR1 MGHDK, CDR2 SYGVNS. This CDR3 comprises 15 residues. V dropped 5 bases and J dropped 6; count of bases not matched to a gene: 12.

This CDR3 reads CASSGTANNSPLHF. The CDR3 bases are TGTGCCAGCAGCGGGACAGCGAATAATTCACCCCTCCACTTT. The gene calls are TRBV7-8 and TRBJ1-6; 7 nucleotides align to TRBD1. The CDR3 contains 14 residues. V lost 5 bases, J lost 5 bases, and 3 bases stayed unmatched. Per the germline V gene, CDR1 is SGHVS and CDR2 is FQNEAQ.

In the case of this clone: This same CDR3 is encoded by further DNA sequences in the sample. V is TRBV9 and J is TRBJ2-1; a weak D match, TRBD1 (5 bases). V was cut by 0 bases and J by 6 bases, with 10 bases left in between. Germline loops: CDR1 SGDLS, CDR2 YYNGEE. The CDR3 consists of 14 residues. The CDR3 nucleotides are TGTGCCAGCAGCGTAGCTGACAGCCCCAATGAGCAGTTCTTC. Encoded protein: CASSVADSPNEQFF.

This chain uses TRBV5-6 with TRBJ2-1; TRBD1 agrees at 8 bases. Germline V gene lookup returns CDR1 SGHDT and CDR2 YYEEEE. The trim removed 0 bases at V and 8 bases at J, leaving 7 bases unmatched. The CDR3 is 15 residues long. CDR3 DNA: TGTGCCAGCAGCTTGGTTCCAGGGGGCTGGGATGAGCAGTTCTTC. Amino acid sequence: CASSLVPGGWDEQFF.

V usage is TRBV25-1 and J usage is TRBJ1-6; TRBD1 matches at 9 bases. V trimming: 5 bases; J trimming: 9 bases; junction bases outside the gene matches: 11. From germline, CDR1 is MGHDK and CDR2 SYGVNS. The CDR3 length is 16 residues. DNA of the CDR3: TGTGCCAGCAGTACGACCGGGACAGGGATTTTTTCACCCCTCCACTTT. Translation: CASSTTGTGIFSPLHF.

This chain uses TRBV5-1 with TRBJ2-2; perhaps TRBD2 as D (6 bases). There are 16 residues in the CDR3. Trimming stripped 0 bases from V and 1 base from J, with 10 bases between. Germline-derived CDR1 and CDR2 are SGHRS and YFSETQ. CDR3 nucleotides: TGCGCCAGCAGCTTGGTTGGCGGGATGAACACCGGGGAGCTGTTTTTT. This sequence encodes CASSLVGGMNTGELFF.

The gene calls are TRBV10-2 and TRBJ2-7, with D uncertain. Germline CDR1 WSHSY, CDR2 SAAADI. The CDR3 runs to 12 residues. The V end lost 4 bases, the J end lost 1 base, and 5 bases lay between the germline ends. As DNA, the CDR3 is TGCGCCAGCAGTGCCGTATCCTACGAGCAGTACTTC. Translation gives CASSAVSYEQYF.

Only a few counts were recorded for this clone. The J gene is TRBJ1-2, the V gene TRBV18, with TRBD1 as a possible D gene (6 bases). Germline CDR1 reads KGHSH; CDR2 reads LQKENI. V lost 6 bases and J lost 3, with 11 bases in between. This CDR3 comprises 13 residues. This CDR3 reads CASSPRQDYGYTF. CDR3 DNA sequence: TGTGCCAGCTCTCCCAGACAGGACTATGGCTACACCTTC.

The chain uses TRBV5-1 and TRBJ2-5; 11 positions agree with TRBD1. V shed 4 bases, J shed 4 bases, and the junction held 6 bases outside the gene matches. The CDR3 consists of 15 residues. CDR1 and CDR2 (germline): SGHRS, YFSETQ. The CDR3 sequence: CASSRTGGWGETQYF. The CDR3 region has the DNA TGCGCCAGCAGCCGGACAGGGGGCTGGGGAGAGACCCAGTACTTC.

This clone was seen more than once but under ten times. The rearrangement uses TRBV7-7 and TRBJ2-3; a weak D match, TRBD1 (6 bases). V was shortened by 2 bases and J by 3 bases, with 9 bases between the two germline ends. The CDR3 spans 14 residues. Per the germline V gene, CDR1 is SSHAT and CDR2 is FNYEAQ (reference sequence). DNA for the CDR3: TGTGCCAGCAGCTTAACCAGGGGTACAGATACGCAGTATTTT. Its protein is CASSLTRGTDTQYF.

This chain links TRBV27 with TRBJ1-2; 7 positions match TRBD1. V was pared by 5 bases and J by 4 bases, with 7 bases of the junction left unmatched. Germline loops: CDR1 MNHEY, CDR2 SMNVEV (reference sequence). The CDR3 spans 14 residues. This chain's CDR3 is CASSPSTGSYGYTF. CDR3 DNA sequence: TGTGCCAGCAGTCCATCGACAGGGAGCTATGGCTACACCTTC.

The rearrangement links TRBV4-2 to TRBJ1-1, with 9 positions matching TRBD1. V shed 2 bases, J shed 1 base, and the junction held 8 bases outside the gene matches. CDR1 and CDR2 (germline): LGHNA, YNFKEQ. CDR3 size: 17 residues. The CDR3 DNA follows: TGTGCCAGCAGCCAAAGGGGACAGGGCCGGGAGAACACTGAAGCTTTCTTT. Translated: CASSQRGQGRENTEAFF.

The chain employs TRBV25-1 and TRBJ2-7; D is perhaps TRBD1 (6 bases). The V end lost 11 bases, the J end lost 3 bases, and 23 bases lay between the germline ends. CDR1 is MGHDK and CDR2 is SYGVNS in the germline V gene. This CDR3 region has 15 residues. This CDR3 reads CACPPPPQDSYEQYF. CDR3 nucleotides: TGTGCCTGCCCCCCTCCCCCCCAGGACAGCTACGAGCAGTACTTC.

The chain links TRBV5-1 to TRBJ2-7, with a possible D match to TRBD2 (5 bases). Trimming took 0 bases from V and 6 from J, leaving 10 bases between them. The CDR3 is made up of 13 amino acids. In germline, CDR1 is SGHRS, CDR2 YFSETQ. The CDR3 nucleotides read TGCGCCAGCAGCTTGGGAGGGCTCCTCGAGCAGTACTTC. It specifies CASSLGGLLEQYF. Full variable domain (outside the CDR3, taken from reference TRBV5-1 and TRBJ2-7): KAGVTQTPRYLIKTRGQQVTLSCSPISGHRSVSWYQQTPGQGLQFLFEYFSETQRNKGNFPGRFSGRQFSNSRSEMNVSTLELGDSALYLCASSLGGLLEQYFGPGTRLTVT.

The chain has TRBV4-1 and TRBJ2-2; D is unclear. This CDR3 is 19 amino acids long. Trimming pared 1 base from V and 6 bases from J, leaving 24 bases between. Germline values: CDR1 MGHRA, CDR2 YSYEKL. CDR3 nucleotide sequence: TGCGCCAGCAGCCAAGTGGCCCCCTCCTCCGCTTACGAGGCCGGGGAGCTGTTTTTT. Translated: CASSQVAPSSAYEAGELFF.

The chain couples TRBV9 to TRBJ1-4; D remains ambiguous. The CDR3 is 15 residues long. V lost 0 bases to trimming and J lost 0 bases, with 6 bases between them. The germline gives CDR1 SGDLS, CDR2 YYNGEE. Written as DNA, the CDR3 is TGTGCCAGCAGCGTAGGGGGATCAACTAATGAAAAACTGTTTTTT. This encodes CASSVGGSTNEKLFF.

V usage is TRBV4-2 and J usage is TRBJ1-4; a weak D match, TRBD1 (5 bases). The ends were cut back, 4 bases at V and 5 bases at J, with 14 bases in the middle. Germline V lookup: CDR1 LGHNA, CDR2 YNFKEQ. The CDR3 is 15 amino acids. CDR3: CASSPPGTENEKLFF. The CDR3 DNA follows: TGTGCCAGCAGCCCCCCCGGGACCGAAAATGAAAAACTGTTTTTT.

The V and J genes are TRBV4-3 and TRBJ2-2, with 13 nucleotides matching TRBD2. Germline CDR1 and CDR2: LGHNA and YSLEER. V trimming: 4 bases; J trimming: 6 bases; junction bases outside the gene matches: 2. The CDR3 contains 15 residues. The CDR3 reads CASSRGLAGSGELFF. The CDR3 coding sequence is TGCGCCAGCAGCCGGGGACTAGCGGGATCCGGGGAGCTGTTTTTT.

The genes are TRBV4-1 and TRBJ1-2; 8 bases are shared with TRBD1. The CDR3 loop spans 14 amino acids. CDR1 and CDR2 (germline): MGHRA, YSYEKL. V lost 1 base, J lost 6 bases, and 4 bases stayed unmatched. As DNA, the CDR3 is TGCGCCAGCAGCCAAGTGGGCAGGGGGCATGGCTACACCTTC. It translates to CASSQVGRGHGYTF.

About this clone: The same CDR3 arises from other DNA sequences in this sample as well. The chain has TRBV29-1 and TRBJ1-1, with TRBD1 matching over 8 bases. In germline, CDR1 is SQVTM, CDR2 ANQGSEA. This CDR3 has 12 residues. With 6 bases clipped from V and 1 base from J, the junction kept 1 base outside the gene matches. In nucleotides, the CDR3 is TGCAGCGTAGGGACAGGGAACACTGAAGCTTTCTTT. Translating gives CSVGTGNTEAFF.

The rearrangement joins TRBV5-1 to TRBJ2-3; 11 bases map to TRBD2. V lost 7 bases to trimming and J lost 4 bases; unmatched junction nucleotides: 8. Looked up from germline, CDR1 is SGHRS and CDR2 is YFSETQ. There are 15 residues in the CDR3. The CDR3 sequence: CASSFSGRAPDTQYF. CDR3 nucleotides: TGCGCCAGCTCTTTTAGCGGGAGGGCCCCAGATACGCAGTATTTT.

This sequence joins TRBV6-5 and TRBJ1-2; D ambiguous. The CDR3 has 13 amino acids. Looked up from germline, CDR1 is MNHEY and CDR2 is SVGAGI. Deletions cut 0 bases from V and 5 bases from J, with 7 bases between. This CDR3 is CASSYSTQYGYTF. For the CDR3, the DNA is TGTGCCAGCAGTTACTCGACCCAGTATGGCTACACCTTC.

CDR3: CASSGTGLGYTF. As DNA, the CDR3 is TGTGCCAGCAGCGGGACAGGTCTTGGCTACACCTTC. The chain links TRBV9 to TRBJ1-2; TRBD1 aligns across 7 bases. The V gene end was trimmed by 3 bases and the J gene end by 7 bases; junction bases not matched to a gene: 3. Per germline, CDR1 SGDLS and CDR2 YYNGEE. The length of the CDR3 is 12 residues. Using reference TRBV9 and TRBJ1-2 for the parts outside the CDR3, the full variable domain is DSGVTQTPKHLITATGQRVTLRCSPRSGDLSVYWYQQSLDQGLQFLIQYYNGEERAKGNILERFSAQQFPDLHSELNLSSLELGDSALYFCASSGTGLGYTFGSGTRLTVV.

The V gene is TRBV5-1, the J gene TRBJ1-2; 9 bases match TRBD1. V dropped 3 bases and J dropped 7; count of bases not matched to a gene: 10. The CDR3 consists of 15 residues. Germline assignment: CDR1 SGHRS and CDR2 YFSETQ. CDR3 in DNA: TGCGCCAGCAGCTATTTACAGGGGGCGCAGTCTGGCTACACCTTC. It yields the protein CASSYLQGAQSGYTF.

The CDR3 here is CASSVDGAYQPQHF. CDR3 nucleotide sequence: TGTGCCAGCAGCGTAGATGGGGCGTATCAGCCCCAGCATTTT. The chain links TRBV9 to TRBJ1-5; TRBD1 might be the D (5 bases). This CDR3 has 14 residues. Per the germline V gene, CDR1 is SGDLS and CDR2 is YYNGEE. V lost 0 bases to trimming and J lost 5 bases, with 9 bases between them.

The chain couples TRBV2 to TRBJ1-2; D not resolved. The CDR3 contains 13 residues. Trimming cost V 4 bases and J 4 bases, with 10 bases left between them. The germline gives CDR1 SNHLY, CDR2 FYNNEI. The CDR3 DNA is TGTGCCAGCAGTGGAGTCAGTTTCTATGGCTACACCTTC. Amino acid sequence: CASSGVSFYGYTF. Using reference TRBV2 and TRBJ1-2 for the parts outside the CDR3, the full variable domain is EPEVTQTPSHQVTQMGQEVILRCVPISNHLYFYWYRQILGQKVEFLVSFYNNEISEKSEIFDDQFSVERPDGSNFTLKIRSTKLEDSAMYFCASSGVSFYGYTFGSGTRLTVV.

This clone was counted only a few times. CDR3 region: CASSLGQKGEKLFF. In DNA, the CDR3 is TGTGCCAGCAGCTTAGGGCAGAAGGGTGAAAAACTGTTTTTT. This chain links TRBV7-9 with TRBJ1-4; no definite D call. CDR1 is SEHNR, CDR2 FQNEAQ, per germline (reference sequence). Deletions cut 1 base from V and 7 bases from J, with 10 bases between. This CDR3 is 14 amino acids long.

J is TRBJ2-5 and V is TRBV5-4, with 9 bases matching TRBD2. With V trimmed by 4 bases and J by 3 bases, 10 bases remained unmatched. Germline V lookup: CDR1 SGHNT, CDR2 YYREEE (reference sequence). The CDR3 sequence is 16 residues long. The CDR3 DNA is TGTGCCAGCAGCCCGGCGACTAGCGGAAGAAAAGAGACCCAGTACTTC. This encodes CASSPATSGRKETQYF.